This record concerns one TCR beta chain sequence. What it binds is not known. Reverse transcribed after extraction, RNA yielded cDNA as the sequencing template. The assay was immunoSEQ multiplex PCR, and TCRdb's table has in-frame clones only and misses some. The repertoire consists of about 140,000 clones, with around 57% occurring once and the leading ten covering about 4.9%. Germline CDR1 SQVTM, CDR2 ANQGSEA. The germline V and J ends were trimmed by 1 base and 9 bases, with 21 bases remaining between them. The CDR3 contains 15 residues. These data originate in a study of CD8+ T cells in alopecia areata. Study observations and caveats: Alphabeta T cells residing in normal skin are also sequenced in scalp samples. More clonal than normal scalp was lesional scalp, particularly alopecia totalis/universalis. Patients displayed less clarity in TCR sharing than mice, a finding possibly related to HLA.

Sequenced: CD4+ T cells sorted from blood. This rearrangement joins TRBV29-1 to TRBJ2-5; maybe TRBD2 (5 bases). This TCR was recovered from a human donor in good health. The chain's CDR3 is CSVEVGLAGPMAQYF. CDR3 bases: TGCAGCGTTGAAGTCGGGTTGGCGGGCCCAATGGCCCAGTACTTC.